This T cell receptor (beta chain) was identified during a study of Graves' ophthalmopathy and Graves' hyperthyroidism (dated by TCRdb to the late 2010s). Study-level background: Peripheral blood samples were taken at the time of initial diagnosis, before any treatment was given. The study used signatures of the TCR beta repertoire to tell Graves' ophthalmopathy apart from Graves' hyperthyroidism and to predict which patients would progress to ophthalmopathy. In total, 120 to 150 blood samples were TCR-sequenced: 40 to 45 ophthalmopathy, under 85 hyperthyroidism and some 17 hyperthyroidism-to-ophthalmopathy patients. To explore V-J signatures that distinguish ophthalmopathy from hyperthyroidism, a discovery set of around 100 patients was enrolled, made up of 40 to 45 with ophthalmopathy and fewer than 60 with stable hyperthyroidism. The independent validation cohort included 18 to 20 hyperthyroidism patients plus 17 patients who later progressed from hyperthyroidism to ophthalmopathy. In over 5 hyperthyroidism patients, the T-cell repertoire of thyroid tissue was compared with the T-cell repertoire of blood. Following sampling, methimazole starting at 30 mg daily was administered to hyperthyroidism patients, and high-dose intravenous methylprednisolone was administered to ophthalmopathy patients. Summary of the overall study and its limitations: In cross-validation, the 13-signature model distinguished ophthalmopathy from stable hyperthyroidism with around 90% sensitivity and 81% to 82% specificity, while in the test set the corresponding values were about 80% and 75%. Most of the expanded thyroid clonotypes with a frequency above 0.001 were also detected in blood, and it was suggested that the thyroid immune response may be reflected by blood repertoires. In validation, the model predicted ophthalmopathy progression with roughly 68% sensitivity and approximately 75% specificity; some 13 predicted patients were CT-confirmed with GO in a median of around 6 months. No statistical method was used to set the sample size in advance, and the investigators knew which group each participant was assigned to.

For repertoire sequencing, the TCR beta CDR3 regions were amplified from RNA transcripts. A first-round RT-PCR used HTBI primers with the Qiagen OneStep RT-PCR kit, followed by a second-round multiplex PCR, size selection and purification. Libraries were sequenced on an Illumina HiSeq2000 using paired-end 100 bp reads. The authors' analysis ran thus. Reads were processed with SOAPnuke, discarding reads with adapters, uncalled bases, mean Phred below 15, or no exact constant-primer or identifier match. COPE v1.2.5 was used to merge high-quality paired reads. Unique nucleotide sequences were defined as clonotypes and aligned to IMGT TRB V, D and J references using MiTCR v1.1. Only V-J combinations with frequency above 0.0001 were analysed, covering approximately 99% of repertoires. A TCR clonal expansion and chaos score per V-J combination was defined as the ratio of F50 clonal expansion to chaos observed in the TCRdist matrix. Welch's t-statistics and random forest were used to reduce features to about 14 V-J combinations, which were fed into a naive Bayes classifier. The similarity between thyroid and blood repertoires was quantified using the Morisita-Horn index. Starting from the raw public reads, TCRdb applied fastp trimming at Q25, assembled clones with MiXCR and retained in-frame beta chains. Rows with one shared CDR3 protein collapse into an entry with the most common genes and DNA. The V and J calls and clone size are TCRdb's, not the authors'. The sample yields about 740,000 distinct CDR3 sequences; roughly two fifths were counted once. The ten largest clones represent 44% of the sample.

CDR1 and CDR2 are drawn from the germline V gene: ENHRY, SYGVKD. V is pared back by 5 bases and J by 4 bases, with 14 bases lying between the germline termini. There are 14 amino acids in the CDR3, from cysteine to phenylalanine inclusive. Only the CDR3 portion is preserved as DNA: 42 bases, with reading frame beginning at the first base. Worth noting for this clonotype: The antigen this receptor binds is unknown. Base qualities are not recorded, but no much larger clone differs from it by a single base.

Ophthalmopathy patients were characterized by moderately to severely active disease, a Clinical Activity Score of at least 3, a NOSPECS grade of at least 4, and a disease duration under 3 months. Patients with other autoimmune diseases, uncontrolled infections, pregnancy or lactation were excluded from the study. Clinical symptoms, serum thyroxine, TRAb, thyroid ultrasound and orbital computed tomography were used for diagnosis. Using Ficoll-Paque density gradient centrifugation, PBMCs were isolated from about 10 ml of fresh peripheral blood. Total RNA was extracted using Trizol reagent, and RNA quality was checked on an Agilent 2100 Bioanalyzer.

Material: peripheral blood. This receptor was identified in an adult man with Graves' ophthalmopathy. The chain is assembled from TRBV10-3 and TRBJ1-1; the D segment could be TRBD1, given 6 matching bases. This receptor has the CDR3 CAISYKGGGTEAFF. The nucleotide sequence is TGTGCCATCAGTTACAAGGGGGGGGGCACTGAAGCTTTCTTT.